What follows are 2 T cell receptor beta chains derived from one specimen sequenced in a study of T cells after yellow fever vaccination. Each CDR3 protein gets one entry after TCRdb re-called the 5' RACE reads with MiXCR. The sample records around 67,000 distinct CDR3 sequences, approximately 7% being singletons. Sequences were derived from CD8+ T cells sorted from PBMCs, sampled 5 to 6 days after the first yellow fever vaccination. These receptors were taken from a man aged 18 to 30 who received the YFV17D yellow fever vaccine.

This clonotype turned up a few times. The chain recombines TRBV19 with TRBJ2-1; D may correspond to TRBD1 or TRBD2 (5 bases each). V lost 4 bases and J lost 4, with 11 bases in between. In germline, CDR1 is LNHDA, CDR2 SQIVND (reference sequence). This CDR3 spans 14 amino acids. The CDR3 nucleotides read TGTGCCAGTAGTAATTCCGGGGCATACAATGAGCAGTTCTTC. Translating it yields CASSNSGAYNEQFF.

Turning to this clonotype: A much larger clone lies a single base off, so this may be a read error. V is TRBV12-3 or TRBV12-4 and J is TRBJ2-5, with D possibly being TRBD1 (7 bases). The CDR3 loop spans 17 amino acids. V was clipped by 3 bases and J by 4 bases, with 21 bases between them. The CDR3 DNA reads as TGTGCCAGCAGTTTCCTCCTTCGGGCAGGGGGGAGAGAGACCCAGTACTTC. As protein: CASSFLLRAGGRETQYF.